The 2 T cell receptor beta chains in this list originate from one sample, sequenced in a study of long-term antiretroviral therapy in people with HIV. This was the immunoSEQ v3.0 assay at survey level. Profiling relied on immunoSEQ multiplex PCR, and the TCRdb table lists in-frame clones only, not all of them. In the table there are 17,000 or so clones, 85% to 90% of which are singletons. Sequenced material: unsorted PBMCs, taken 4.2 years after starting antiretroviral therapy. Every receptor here comes from a man aged 50 to 59 with HIV.

This rearrangement joins TRBV9 to TRBJ1-1, with no clear D. Deletions cut 0 bases from V and 2 bases from J, with 5 bases between. Germline values: CDR1 SGDLS, CDR2 YYNGEE. CDR3 length: 13 amino acids. CDR3 DNA sequence: TGTGCCAGCAGCGTAGGACCAAACACTGAAGCTTTCTTT. Translation: CASSVGPNTEAFF.

V is TRBV7-6 and J is TRBJ2-3; 9 bases line up with TRBD2. Germline CDR1 reads SGHVS; CDR2 reads FNYEAQ. The CDR3 has 15 amino acids. J was trimmed by 2 bases and V by 5 bases; bases with no gene match: 5. The CDR3 region has the DNA TGTGCCAGCAGCCCGCGACTAGCGGTCACAGATACGCAGTATTTT. Its protein is CASSPRLAVTDTQYF.